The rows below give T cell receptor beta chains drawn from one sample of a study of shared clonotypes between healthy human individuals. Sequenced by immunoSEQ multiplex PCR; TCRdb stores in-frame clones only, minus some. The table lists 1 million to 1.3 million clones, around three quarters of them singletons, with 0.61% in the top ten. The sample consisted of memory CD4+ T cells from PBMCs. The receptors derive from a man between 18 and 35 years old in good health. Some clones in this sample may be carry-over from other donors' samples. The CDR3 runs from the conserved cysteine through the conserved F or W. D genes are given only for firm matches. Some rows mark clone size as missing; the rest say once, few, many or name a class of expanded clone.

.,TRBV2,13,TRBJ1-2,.,CASSSGPGYGYTF,TGTGCCAGCAGCTCGGGGCCAGGATATGGCTACACCTTC
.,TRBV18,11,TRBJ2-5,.,CASSREETQYF,TGTGCCAGCTCTCGAGAAGAGACCCAGTACTTC
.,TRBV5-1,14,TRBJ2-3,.,CASSSGGPVDTQYF,TGCGCCAGCAGCTCCGGAGGGCCAGTAGATACGCAGTATTTT
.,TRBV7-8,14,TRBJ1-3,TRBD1,CASSQQGGGNTIYF,TGTGCCAGCAGCCAACAGGGGGGTGGAAACACCATATATTTT
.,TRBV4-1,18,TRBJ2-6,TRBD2,CASSRGLAGSSGANVLTF,TGCGCCAGCAGCCGTGGACTAGCGGGATCCTCTGGGGCCAACGTCCTGACTTTC
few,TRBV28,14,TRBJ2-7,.,CASYYQGRPLEQYF,TGTGCCAGCTATTATCAGGGCCGTCCGCTCGAGCAGTACTTC
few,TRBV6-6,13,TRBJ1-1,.,CASSFPGNTEAFF,TGTGCCAGCAGTTTTCCCGGGAACACTGAAGCTTTCTTT
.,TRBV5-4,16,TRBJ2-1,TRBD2,CASSLPGLAGDNEQFF,TGTGCCAGCAGCCTACCGGGACTAGCGGGGGACAATGAGCAGTTCTTC
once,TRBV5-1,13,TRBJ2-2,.,CASSWDSYGELFF,TGCGCCAGCAGCTGGGACTCTTACGGGGAGCTGTTTTTT
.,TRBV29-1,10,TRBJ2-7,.,CSVGSYEQYF,TGCAGCGTCGGGTCCTACGAGCAGTACTTC
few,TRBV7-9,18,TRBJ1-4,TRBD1,CASSRRTGGGTTNEKLFF,TGTGCCAGCAGCCGAAGGACAGGGGGCGGGACGACTAATGAAAAACTGTTTTTT
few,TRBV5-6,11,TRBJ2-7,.,CASSRTYEQYF,TGTGCCAGCAGTCGTACCTACGAGCAGTACTTC
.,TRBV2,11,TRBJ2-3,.,CASQGTDTQYF,TGTGCCAGCCAGGGCACAGATACGCAGTATTTT
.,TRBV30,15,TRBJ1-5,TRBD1,CAWSGPGQGRQPQHF,TGTGCCTGGAGTGGCCCGGGACAGGGACGGCAGCCCCAGCATTTT
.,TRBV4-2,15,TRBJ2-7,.,CASSRGAGSSYEQYF,TGTGCCAGCAGCCGGGGGGCAGGAAGCTCCTACGAGCAGTACTTC
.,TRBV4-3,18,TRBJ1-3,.,CASSQAFGDLISGNTIYF,TGCGCCAGCAGCCAAGCCTTCGGGGACCTCATCTCTGGAAACACCATATATTTT
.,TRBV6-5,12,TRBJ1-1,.,CASSATAARAFF,TGTGCCAGCAGTGCCACTGCAGCGAGAGCTTTCTTT
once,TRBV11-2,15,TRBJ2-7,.,CASSLVSGRTYEQYF,TGTGCCAGCAGCTTAGTCAGTGGCAGAACCTACGAGCAGTACTTC
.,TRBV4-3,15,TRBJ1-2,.,CASSQDALGGYGYTF,TGCGCCAGCAGCCAAGATGCACTGGGGGGCTATGGCTACACCTTC
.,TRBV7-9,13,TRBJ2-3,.,CASSAGTVDTQYF,TGTGCCAGCAGCGCCGGGACTGTAGATACGCAGTATTTT
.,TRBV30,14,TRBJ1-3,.,CAWSQGISGNTIYF,TGTGCCTGGAGCCAGGGGATTTCTGGAAACACCATATATTTT
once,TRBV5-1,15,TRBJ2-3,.,CASSTSGAPLDTQYF,TGCGCCAGCAGCACGTCCGGGGCCCCACTAGATACGCAGTATTTT
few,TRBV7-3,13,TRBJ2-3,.,CASSPYPANTQYF,TGTGCCAGCAGCCCCTACCCAGCTAATACGCAGTATTTT
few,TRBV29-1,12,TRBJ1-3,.,CSAQASGNTIYF,TGCAGCGCCCAGGCGTCTGGAAACACCATATATTTT
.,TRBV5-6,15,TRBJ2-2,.,CASSLVRRNTGELFF,TGTGCCAGCAGCTTGGTTCGGAGGAACACCGGGGAGCTGTTTTTT
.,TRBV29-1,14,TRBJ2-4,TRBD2,CSVTGAGGQNIQYF,TGCAGCGTTACAGGAGCGGGAGGGCAAAACATTCAGTACTTC
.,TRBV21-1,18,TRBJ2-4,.,CASSNIPTTGPRENIQYF,TGTGCCAGCAGCAATATCCCCACCACCGGGCCGAGGGAAAACATTCAGTACTTC
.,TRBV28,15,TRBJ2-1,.,CATFYSREPYNEQFF,TGTGCCACCTTTTATTCCAGGGAGCCCTACAATGAGCAGTTCTTC
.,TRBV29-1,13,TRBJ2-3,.,CSVKGHFTDTQYF,TGCAGCGTAAAGGGCCACTTCACAGATACGCAGTATTTT
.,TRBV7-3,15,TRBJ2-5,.,CASSFRPSEQETQYF,TGTGCCAGCAGCTTCCGGCCTAGCGAACAAGAGACCCAGTACTTC
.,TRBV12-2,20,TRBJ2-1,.,CASPKNGKGVDLLGGGEQFF,TGTGCAAGTCCTAAAAATGGGAAGGGAGTCGACCTTTTGGGAGGAGGTGAGCAGTTCTTC
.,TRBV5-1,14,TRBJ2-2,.,CASSSTEVGGELFF,TGCGCCAGCAGCTCAACAGAAGTTGGTGGGGAGCTGTTTTTT
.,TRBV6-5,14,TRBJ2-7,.,CASTADRPPYEQYF,TGTGCCAGCACCGCAGACAGGCCCCCCTACGAGCAGTACTTC
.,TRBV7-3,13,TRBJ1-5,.,CASASGSNQPQHF,TGTGCCAGCGCAAGTGGTAGCAATCAGCCCCAGCACTTT
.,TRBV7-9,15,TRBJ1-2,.,CASNLGFRTRYGYTF,TGTGCCAGCAACTTAGGATTCAGGACCCGCTATGGCTACACCTTC
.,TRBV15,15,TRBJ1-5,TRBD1,CATSRVRGYNQPQHF,TGTGCCACTTCTAGGGTCAGGGGGTACAATCAGCCCCAGCATTTT
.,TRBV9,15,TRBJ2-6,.,CASSVQGSGANVLTF,TGTGCCAGCAGCGTTCAGGGGAGCGGGGCCAACGTCCTGACTTTC
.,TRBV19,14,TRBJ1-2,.,CASRPSRDNYGYTF,TGTGCCAGTAGACCGAGCCGGGATAACTATGGCTACACCTTC
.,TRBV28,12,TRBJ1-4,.,CASSSGNEKLFF,TGTGCCAGCAGTTCCGGCAATGAAAAACTGTTTTTT
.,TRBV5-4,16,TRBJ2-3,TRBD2,CASSNSKTSGTDTQYF,TGTGCCAGCAGCAACTCCAAGACTAGCGGCACAGATACGCAGTATTTT
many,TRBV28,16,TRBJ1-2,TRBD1,CASSPGTGGTNYGYTF,TGTGCCAGCAGTCCCGGGACAGGGGGTACTAACTATGGCTACACCTTC
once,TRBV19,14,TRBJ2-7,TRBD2,CASRGTSGNYEQYF,TGTGCCAGTAGGGGGACTAGCGGGAACTACGAGCAGTACTTC
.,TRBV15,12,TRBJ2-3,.,CATSRSRDTQYF,TGTGCCACCAGCAGATCTCGGGATACGCAGTATTTT
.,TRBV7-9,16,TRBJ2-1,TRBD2,CASSPSLADSYNEQFF,TGTGCCAGCAGCCCGTCACTAGCGGACTCCTACAATGAGCAGTTCTTC
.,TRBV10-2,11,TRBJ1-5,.,CASSDGGPQHF,TGCGCCAGCAGTGACGGTGGGCCCCAGCATTTT
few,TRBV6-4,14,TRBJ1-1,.,CASSAVLGGTEAFF,TGTGCCAGCAGTGCCGTCCTGGGCGGGACTGAAGCTTTCTTT
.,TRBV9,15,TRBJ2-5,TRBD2,CASSGASGNWETQYF,TGTGCCAGCAGCGGCGCGAGCGGGAATTGGGAGACCCAGTACTTC
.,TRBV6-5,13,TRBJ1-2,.,CASSAQGIAGYTF,TGTGCCAGCAGTGCTCAGGGGATTGCTGGCTACACCTTC
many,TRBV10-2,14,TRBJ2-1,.,CASTASLPYNEQFF,TGCGCCAGCACCGCCAGCCTTCCCTACAATGAGCAGTTCTTC
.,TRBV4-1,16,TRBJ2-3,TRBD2,CASSQRPAGGADTQYF,TGCGCCAGCAGCCAAAGGCCAGCGGGGGGGGCAGATACGCAGTATTTT
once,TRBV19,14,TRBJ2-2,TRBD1,CASSTGQGTGELFF,TGTGCCAGTAGTACCGGACAGGGCACCGGGGAGCTGTTTTTT
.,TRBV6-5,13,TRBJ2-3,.,CASSPGGTDTQYF,TGTGCCAGCAGTCCAGGGGGCACAGATACGCAGTATTTT
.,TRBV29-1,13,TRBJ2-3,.,CSVLGQTTDTQYF,TGCAGCGTCCTTGGACAGACCACAGATACGCAGTATTTT
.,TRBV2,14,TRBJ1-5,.,CASSERSINQPQHF,TGTGCCAGCAGTGAAAGGTCCATCAATCAGCCCCAGCATTTT
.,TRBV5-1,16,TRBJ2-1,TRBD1,CASSLDASAGGDEQFF,TGCGCCAGCAGCTTGGATGCTTCGGCAGGGGGCGATGAGCAGTTCTTC
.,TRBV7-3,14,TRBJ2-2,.,CASRRGALTGELFF,TGTGCCAGCAGACGGGGAGCGCTCACCGGGGAGCTGTTTTTT